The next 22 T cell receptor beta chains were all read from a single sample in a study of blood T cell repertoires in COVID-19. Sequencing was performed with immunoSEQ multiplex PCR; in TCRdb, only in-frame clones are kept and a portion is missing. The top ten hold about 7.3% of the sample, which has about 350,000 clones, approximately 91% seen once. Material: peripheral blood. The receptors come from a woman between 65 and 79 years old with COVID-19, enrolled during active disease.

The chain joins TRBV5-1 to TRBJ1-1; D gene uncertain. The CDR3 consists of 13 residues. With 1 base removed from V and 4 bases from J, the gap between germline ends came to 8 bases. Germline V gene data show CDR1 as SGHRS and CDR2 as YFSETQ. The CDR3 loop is CASSLSPGTEAFF. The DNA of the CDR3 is TGCGCCAGCAGCTTGTCCCCAGGCACTGAAGCTTTCTTT.

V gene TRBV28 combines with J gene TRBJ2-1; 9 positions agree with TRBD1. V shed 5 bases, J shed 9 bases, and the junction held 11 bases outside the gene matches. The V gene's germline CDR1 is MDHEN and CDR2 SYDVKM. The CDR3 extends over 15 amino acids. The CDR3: CASSPTGTGSGEQFF. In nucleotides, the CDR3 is TGTGCCAGCAGTCCTACCGGGACAGGGTCCGGTGAGCAGTTCTTC.

CDR3 coding DNA: TGTGCCAGTAGTTATACAGAGAACACTGAAGCTTTCTTT. This gives the protein CASSYTENTEAFF. The V gene is TRBV19, the J gene TRBJ1-1; D ambiguous. Trimming left V 5 bases short and J 1 base short, with 8 bases between. This CDR3 has 13 residues. CDR1 and CDR2 from the germline V gene are LNHDA and SQIVND (reference sequence).

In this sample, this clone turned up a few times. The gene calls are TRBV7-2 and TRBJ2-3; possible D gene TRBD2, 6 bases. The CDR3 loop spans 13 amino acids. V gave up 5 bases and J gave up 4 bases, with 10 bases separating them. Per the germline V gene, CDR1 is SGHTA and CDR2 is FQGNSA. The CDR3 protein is CASSKRLADTQYF. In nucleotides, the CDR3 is TGTGCCAGCAGCAAAAGACTAGCAGATACGCAGTATTTT.

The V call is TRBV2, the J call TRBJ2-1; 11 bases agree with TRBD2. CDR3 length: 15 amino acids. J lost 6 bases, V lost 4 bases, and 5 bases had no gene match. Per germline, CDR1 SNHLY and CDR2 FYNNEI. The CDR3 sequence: CASSVLAGDRNEQFF. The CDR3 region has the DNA TGTGCCAGCAGTGTACTAGCGGGGGACCGCAATGAGCAGTTCTTC.

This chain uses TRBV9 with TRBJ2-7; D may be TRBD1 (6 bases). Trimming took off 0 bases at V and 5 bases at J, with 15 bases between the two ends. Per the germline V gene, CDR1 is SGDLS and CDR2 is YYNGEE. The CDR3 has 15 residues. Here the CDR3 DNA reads TGTGCCAGCAGCGTAGAAGGCAGGGGTTTCGACGAGCAGTACTTC. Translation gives CASSVEGRGFDEQYF.

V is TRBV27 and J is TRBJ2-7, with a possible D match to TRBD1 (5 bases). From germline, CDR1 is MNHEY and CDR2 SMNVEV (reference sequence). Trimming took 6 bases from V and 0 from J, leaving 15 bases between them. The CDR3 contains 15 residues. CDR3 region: CASSSSQGFSYEQYF. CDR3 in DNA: TGTGCCAGCAGCTCCTCCCAGGGTTTCTCCTACGAGCAGTACTTC.

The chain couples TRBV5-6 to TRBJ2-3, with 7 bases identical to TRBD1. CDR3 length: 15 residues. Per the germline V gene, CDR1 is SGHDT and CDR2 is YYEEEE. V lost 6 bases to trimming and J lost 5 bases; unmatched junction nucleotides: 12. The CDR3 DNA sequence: TGTGCCAGCACCCCGACAGTCGGACAGGTAGATACGCAGTATTTT. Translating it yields CASTPTVGQVDTQYF.

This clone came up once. CDR3 protein: CASSFGSNEQFF. The CDR3 DNA follows: TGCGCCAGCAGCTTCGGGTCCAATGAGCAGTTCTTC. The genes are TRBV5-1 and TRBJ2-1; D remains ambiguous. This CDR3 contains 12 residues. Germline-derived CDR1 and CDR2 are SGHRS and YFSETQ. Deletions cut 2 bases from V and 6 bases from J, with 6 bases between. The full variable domain, its missing parts supplied by reference TRBV5-1 and TRBJ2-1, is KAGVTQTPRYLIKTRGQQVTLSCSPISGHRSVSWYQQTPGQGLQFLFEYFSETQRNKGNFPGRFSGRQFSNSRSEMNVSTLELGDSALYLCASSFGSNEQFFGPGTRLTVL.

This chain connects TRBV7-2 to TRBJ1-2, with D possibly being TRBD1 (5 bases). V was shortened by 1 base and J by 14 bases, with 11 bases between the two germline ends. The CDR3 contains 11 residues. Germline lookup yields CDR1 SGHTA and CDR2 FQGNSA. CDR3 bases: TGTGCCAGCAGCTTAGGACAGCCCGCGACCTTC. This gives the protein CASSLGQPATF.

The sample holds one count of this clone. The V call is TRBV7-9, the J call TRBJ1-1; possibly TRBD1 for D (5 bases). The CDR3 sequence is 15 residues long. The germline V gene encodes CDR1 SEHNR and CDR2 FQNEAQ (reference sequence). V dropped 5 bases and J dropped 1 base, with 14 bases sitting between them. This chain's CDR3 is CASSPTDSPNTEAFF. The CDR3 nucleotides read TGTGCCAGCAGCCCAACTGACAGCCCGAACACTGAAGCTTTCTTT. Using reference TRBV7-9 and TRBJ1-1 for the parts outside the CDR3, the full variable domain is DTGVSQNPRHKITKRGQNVTFRCDPISEHNRLYWYRQTLGQGPEFLTYFQNEAQLEKSRLLSDRFSAERPKGSFSTLEIQRTEQGDSAMYLCASSPTDSPNTEAFFGQGTRLTVV.

The CDR3 loop reads CASSSPTLSGYTF. The CDR3 bases are TGTGCCAGCAGTTCCCCCACTTTATCGGGCTACACCTTC. This chain connects TRBV7-2 to TRBJ1-2, with D uncertain. Germline V lookup: CDR1 SGHTA, CDR2 FQGNSA. The CDR3 is 13 residues long. V lost 6 bases, J lost 8 bases, and 16 bases lay in between.

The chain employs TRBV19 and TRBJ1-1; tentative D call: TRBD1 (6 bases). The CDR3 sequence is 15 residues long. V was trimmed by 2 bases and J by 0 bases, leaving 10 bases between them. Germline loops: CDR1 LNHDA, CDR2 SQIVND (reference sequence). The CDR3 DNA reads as TGTGCCAGTAGTATATCCAGGGGTATGAACACTGAAGCTTTCTTT. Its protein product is CASSISRGMNTEAFF.

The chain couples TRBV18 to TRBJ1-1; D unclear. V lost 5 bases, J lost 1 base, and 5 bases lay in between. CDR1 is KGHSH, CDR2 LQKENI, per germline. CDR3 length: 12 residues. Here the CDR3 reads CASSNSNTEAFF. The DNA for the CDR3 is TGTGCCAGCTCAAACTCGAACACTGAAGCTTTCTTT. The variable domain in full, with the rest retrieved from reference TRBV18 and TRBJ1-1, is NAGVMQNPRHLVRRRGQEARLRCSPMKGHSHVYWYRQLPEEGLKFMVYLQKENIIDESGMPKERFSAEFPKEGPSILRIQQVVRGDSAAYFCASSNSNTEAFFGQGTRLTVV.

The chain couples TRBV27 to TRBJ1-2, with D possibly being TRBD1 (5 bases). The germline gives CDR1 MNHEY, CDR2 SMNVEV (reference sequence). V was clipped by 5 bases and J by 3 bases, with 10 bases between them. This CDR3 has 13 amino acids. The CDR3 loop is CASSPDSYYGYTF. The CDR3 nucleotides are TGTGCCAGCAGTCCCGACAGTTACTATGGCTACACCTTC.

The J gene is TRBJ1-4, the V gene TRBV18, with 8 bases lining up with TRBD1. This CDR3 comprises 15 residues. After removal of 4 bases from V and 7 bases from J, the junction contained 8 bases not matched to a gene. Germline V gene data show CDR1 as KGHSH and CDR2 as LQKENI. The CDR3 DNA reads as TGTGCCAGCTCACTAACACAGGGGGTCGGTGAAAAACTGTTTTTT. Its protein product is CASSLTQGVGEKLFF.

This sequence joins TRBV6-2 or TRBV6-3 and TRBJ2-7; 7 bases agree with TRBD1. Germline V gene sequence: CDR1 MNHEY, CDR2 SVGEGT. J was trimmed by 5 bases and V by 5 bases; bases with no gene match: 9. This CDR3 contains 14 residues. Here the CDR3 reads CASSLGGAHHEQYF. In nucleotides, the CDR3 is TGTGCCAGCAGTCTAGGGGGCGCCCACCACGAGCAGTACTTC.

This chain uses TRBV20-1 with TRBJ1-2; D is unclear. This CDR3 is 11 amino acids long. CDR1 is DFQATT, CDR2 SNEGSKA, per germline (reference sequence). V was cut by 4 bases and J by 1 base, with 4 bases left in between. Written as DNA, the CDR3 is TGCAGTGCTAACATTAACTATGGCTACACCTTC. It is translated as CSANINYGYTF.

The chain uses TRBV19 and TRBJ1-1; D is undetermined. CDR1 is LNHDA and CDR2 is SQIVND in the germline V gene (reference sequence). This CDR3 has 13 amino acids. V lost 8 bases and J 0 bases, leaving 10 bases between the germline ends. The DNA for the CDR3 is TGTGCCAGTGGGGAGGGTCTGAACACTGAAGCTTTCTTT. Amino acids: CASGEGLNTEAFF.

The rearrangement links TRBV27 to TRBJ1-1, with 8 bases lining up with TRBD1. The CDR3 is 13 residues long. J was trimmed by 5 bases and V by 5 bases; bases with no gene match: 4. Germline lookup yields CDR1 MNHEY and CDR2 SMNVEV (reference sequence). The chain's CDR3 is CASSEQGVTEAFF. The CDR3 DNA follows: TGTGCCAGCAGTGAACAGGGGGTGACTGAAGCTTTCTTT.

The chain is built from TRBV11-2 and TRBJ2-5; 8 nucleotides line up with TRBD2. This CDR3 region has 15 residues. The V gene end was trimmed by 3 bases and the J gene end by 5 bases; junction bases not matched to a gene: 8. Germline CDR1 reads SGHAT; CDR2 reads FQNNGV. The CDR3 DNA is TGTGCCAGCAGCTTCCGGGGGGGGATGGAGGAGACCCAGTACTTC. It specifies CASSFRGGMEETQYF.

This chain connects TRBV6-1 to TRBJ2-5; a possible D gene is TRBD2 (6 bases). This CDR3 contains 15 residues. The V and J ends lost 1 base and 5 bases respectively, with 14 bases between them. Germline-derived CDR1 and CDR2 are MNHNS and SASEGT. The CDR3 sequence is CASSEDEIRGETQYF. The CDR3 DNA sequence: TGTGCCAGCAGTGAAGATGAAATCCGGGGGGAGACCCAGTACTTC.